Given below is one T cell receptor (beta chain) in context. The record originates from a study of cytomegalovirus exposure and HLA in healthy donors. Germline trimming cut 4 bases from V and 7 bases from J; bases unmatched to any gene: 9. Germline V CDR1 and CDR2: GTSNPN, SVGIG (reference sequence). The CDR3 is 14 amino acids. The repertoire was sequenced with immunoSEQ multiplex PCR; TCRdb's copy has only in-frame clones and lacks some. The data show fewer than 200,000 clones, with roughly 90% seen just once and 10% held by the top ten. The V and J genes are TRBV30 and TRBJ2-1; 8 nucleotides align to TRBD2. This receptor was obtained from a woman aged 18 to 35 in good health and CMV-seropositive. The material sequenced was PBMCs. CDR3 in amino acids: CAWIRAGDLNEQFF. CDR3 nucleotide sequence: TGTGCCTGGATAAGAGCGGGAGACCTTAATGAGCAGTTCTTC.